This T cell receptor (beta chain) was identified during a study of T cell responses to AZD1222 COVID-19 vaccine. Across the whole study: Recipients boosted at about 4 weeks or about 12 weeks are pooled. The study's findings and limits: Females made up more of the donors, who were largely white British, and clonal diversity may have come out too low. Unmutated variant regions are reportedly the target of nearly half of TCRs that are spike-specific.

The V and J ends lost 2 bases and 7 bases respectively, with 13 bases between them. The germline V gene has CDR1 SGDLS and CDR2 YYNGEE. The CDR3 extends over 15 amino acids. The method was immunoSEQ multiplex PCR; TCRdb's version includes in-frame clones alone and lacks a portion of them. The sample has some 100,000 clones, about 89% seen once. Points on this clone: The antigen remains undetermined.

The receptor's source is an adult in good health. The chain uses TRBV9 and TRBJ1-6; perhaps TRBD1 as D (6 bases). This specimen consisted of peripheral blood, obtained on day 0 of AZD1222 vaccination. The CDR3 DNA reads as TGTGCCAGCAGCGTCGGAGGGACACCGAATTCACCCCTCCACTTT. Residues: CASSVGGTPNSPLHF.